The present entry profiles one T cell receptor beta chain with its context. This clonotype came up a few times. Its target antigen remains unknown. Base qualities are not provided; no much larger clone lies one nucleotide away. This entry is derived from a study of blood T cells in healthy people across ages (dated by TCRdb to about 2015). With regard to the full study: In model experiments, roughly one uniquely barcoded TCR beta cDNA molecule per two T cells was captured by template switching. Using deep sequencing normalized with unique cDNA molecular identifiers, the study measured how TCR beta repertoire diversity changes with age. The donors were divided into four age groups: young (average about 16 years), middle-aged (around 37), aged (approximately 64) and long-lived (82). To avoid experimental bias, donors of different ages were spread randomly across the sequencing lanes. For two donors (one aged 18 to 29 and one aged 80 or older), the study analyzed two additional independent replicas of 1 million unique cDNA reads from the same blood draw.

The research as a whole found: Bulk unsorted PBMC profiling prevented conclusive comparison of naive and antigen-experienced compartments. Compared with the aged group, the long-lived group had more naive CD4+ T cells, fewer expanded clones and increased TCR diversity, suggesting age selection. As age increased, observed TCR beta diversity per million T cells dropped in a roughly linear way, and a significant reduction was already evident by age around 41. Estimates of total diversity from one million sequenced T cells were regarded as lower bounds and underestimates. The percentage of naive T cells measured by flow cytometry correlated strongly with observed TCR beta diversity. Donor CMV infection status was unknown, potentially confounding age-related changes in expanded clonotypes.

The germline V gene (reference sequence) supplies CDR1 GTSNPN and CDR2 SVGIG. V lost 0 bases and J lost 1 base; the stretch between them is 15 bases long. From cysteine to phenylalanine, the CDR3 is 16 amino acids long. The DNA shown is the 48-base CDR3, in frame from base 1. The donors were some 36 Caucasian individuals from Russia, aged 6 to 90 years, who were systemically healthy. Each donor gave about 10 milliliters of peripheral blood, drawn into EDTA-treated Vacutainer tubes. PBMCs were isolated by Ficoll-Paque density-gradient centrifugation, with at least 7 million obtained per sample. Trizol reagent was used to extract total RNA from the PBMCs, yielding at least 5.5 micrograms per sample. For every donor, flow cytometry on a PBMC aliquot measured the percentage of naive CD45RAhigh/CD27high T cells. The method was 5' RACE. The instrument was an Illumina HiSeq 2500. A second PCR of roughly 7 to 12 cycles was run with a J-beta primer mix and a sample-barcoded 5' primer. A template-switch 5' adaptor carrying 12 random nucleotides introduced a unique molecular identifier onto each TCR beta cDNA molecule. At least 3 million CDR3-containing paired-end reads were obtained from each sample. All of the RNA was converted into first-strand cDNA using the Mint cDNA synthesis kit, with a TRBC-specific oligonucleotide serving as the primer. Following uracil-DNA glycosylase treatment, all cDNA underwent a first 18-cycle PCR with the universal primers M1SS and BC2_uni_R. Per the source publication's procedure: Each sample was normalized by randomly selecting 1 million high-quality reads, each carrying a distinct molecular identifier. Instead of being binned into consensus sequences, reads that shared molecular identifiers were thrown out. MiTCR, run with a Q25 quality threshold and the strictest error-elimination algorithm, handled CDR3 identification, clonotype clustering and error correction. A nonparametric unseen species model with Euler transformation was used to estimate a lower bound on total TCR beta diversity. TCRdb reprocessed the public reads (quality trimming at Q25 with fastp, clone calling with MiXCR) and kept in-frame beta chains. Under each unique CDR3 protein, matching rows form one entry showing the most common genes and DNA. V and J calls and clone size were set by TCRdb, not the authors. Recorded for this sample are around 1,000,000 distinct CDR3 sequences; around two fifths of them occurred a single time. Clones ranked in the top ten supply 13% of the sample.

This clonotype was obtained from a man aged 18 to 30 in good health. The sample taken for sequencing was blood. The sequence is built from TRBV30 and TRBJ1-1, with a tentative D gene TRBD1 over 5 matching bases. The CDR3 region reads CAWSVSRKDKNTEAFF. The DNA reads as follows: TGTGCCTGGAGTGTAAGCCGAAAGGACAAGAACACTGAAGCTTTCTTT.